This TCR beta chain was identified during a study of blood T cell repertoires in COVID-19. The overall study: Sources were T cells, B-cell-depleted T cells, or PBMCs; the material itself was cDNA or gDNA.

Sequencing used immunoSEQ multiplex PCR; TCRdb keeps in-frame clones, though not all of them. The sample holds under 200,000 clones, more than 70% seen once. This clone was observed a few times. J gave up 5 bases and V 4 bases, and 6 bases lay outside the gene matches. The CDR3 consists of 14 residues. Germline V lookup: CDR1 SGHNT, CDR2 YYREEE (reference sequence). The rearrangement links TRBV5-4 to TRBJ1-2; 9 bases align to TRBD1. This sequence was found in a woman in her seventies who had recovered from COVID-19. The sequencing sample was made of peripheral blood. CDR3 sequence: CASSKDRGGYGYTF. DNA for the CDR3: TGTGCCAGCAGCAAGGACAGGGGTGGGTATGGCTACACCTTC.